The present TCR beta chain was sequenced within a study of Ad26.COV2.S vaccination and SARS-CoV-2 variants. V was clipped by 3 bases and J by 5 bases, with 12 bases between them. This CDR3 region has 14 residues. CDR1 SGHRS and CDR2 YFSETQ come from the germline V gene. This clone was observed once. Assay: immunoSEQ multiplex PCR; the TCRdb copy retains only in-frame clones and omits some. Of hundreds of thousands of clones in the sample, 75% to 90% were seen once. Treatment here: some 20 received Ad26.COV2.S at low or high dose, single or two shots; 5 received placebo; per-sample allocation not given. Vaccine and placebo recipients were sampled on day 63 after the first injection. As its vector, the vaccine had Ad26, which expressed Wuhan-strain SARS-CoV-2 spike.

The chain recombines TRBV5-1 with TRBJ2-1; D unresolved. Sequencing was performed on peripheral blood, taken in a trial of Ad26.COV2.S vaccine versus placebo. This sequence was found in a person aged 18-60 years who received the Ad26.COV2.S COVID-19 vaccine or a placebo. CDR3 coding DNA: TGCGCCAGCAGCTCATTGGCCGCCGACAATGAGCAGTTCTTC. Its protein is CASSSLAADNEQFF.